These T cell receptor beta chains were read from a single sample in a study of cytomegalovirus exposure and HLA in healthy donors. The repertoire was sequenced with immunoSEQ multiplex PCR; TCRdb's copy has only in-frame clones and lacks some. Of 170,000 or so clones listed, just under 80% were seen once; the top ten hold around 3.1%. Sequencing input: PBMCs. The receptors were gathered from a woman in her 50s in good health and CMV-seropositive. The CDR3 runs from the conserved cysteine through the conserved F or W. The order of the fields is clone size, D gene, V gene, J gene, CDR3 protein, CDR3 DNA. D genes are given only for firm matches. Where a row states a size, it is once, few, many or the class of an expanded clone; other rows omit it.

.	TRBD2	TRBV9	TRBJ2-2	CASSAASGTTGELFF	TGTGCCAGCAGCGCCGCTAGCGGGACCACCGGGGAGCTGTTTTTT
few	TRBD2	TRBV15	TRBJ2-7	CATSRDLRTSSYEQYF	TGTGCCACCAGCAGAGATCTCCGGACTAGCTCCTACGAGCAGTACTTC
.	.	TRBV5-6	TRBJ1-1	CASSLGRRGNTEAFF	TGTGCCAGCAGCTTGGGCCGGAGGGGGAACACTGAAGCTTTCTTT
.	.	TRBV6-1	TRBJ1-6	CASSPQKGSNSPLHF	TGTGCCAGCAGTCCCCAAAAGGGGTCAAATTCACCCCTCCACTTT
.	.	TRBV18	TRBJ1-5	CASSLSGVGVQPQHF	TGTGCCAGCTCCTTGTCGGGGGTTGGAGTCCAGCCCCAGCATTTT
.	TRBD1	TRBV28	TRBJ2-7	CASSFPIDRAAQVADYYEQYF	TGTGCCAGCAGTTTTCCCATCGACAGGGCGGCGCAGGTCGCAGACTACTACGAGCAGTACTTC
.	.	TRBV30	TRBJ1-5	CAWGRMGNQPQHF	TGTGCCTGGGGCCGTATGGGCAATCAGCCCCAGCATTTT
once	TRBD1	TRBV5-6	TRBJ2-5	CASSLGQGQETQYF	TGTGCCAGCAGCTTGGGACAGGGGCAAGAGACCCAGTACTTC
.	TRBD1	TRBV11-2	TRBJ1-1	CASSAGTGVRTTEAFF	TGTGCCAGCAGCGCTGGGACAGGGGTACGTACGACTGAAGCTTTCTTT
.	.	TRBV9	TRBJ2-1	CASSVESFNEQFF	TGTGCCAGCAGCGTAGAGAGCTTTAATGAGCAGTTCTTC
.	.	TRBV4-2	TRBJ1-2	CASSQGPTGRGWGYGYTF	TGTGCCAGCAGCCAAGGTCCTACCGGGAGGGGCTGGGGCTATGGCTACACCTTC
once	TRBD2	TRBV9	TRBJ2-3	CASSVGLAGVGRTDTQYF	TGTGCCAGCAGCGTCGGACTAGCGGGGGTTGGGCGCACAGATACGCAGTATTTT
.	TRBD2	TRBV19	TRBJ2-5	CASSIRLAGETQYF	TGTGCCAGTAGTATTCGCCTAGCGGGAGAGACCCAGTACTTC
few	.	TRBV7-2	TRBJ2-1	CASSLVIGEVHEQFF	TGTGCCAGCAGCTTAGTTATAGGGGAAGTCCATGAGCAGTTCTTC
.	.	TRBV18	TRBJ1-1	CASSPPGGSNMNTEAFF	TGTGCCAGCTCACCACCGGGAGGCAGCAACATGAACACTGAAGCTTTCTTT
.	.	TRBV7-2	TRBJ1-2	CASSRGGAGDNGYTF	TGTGCCAGCAGCAGGGGGGGGGCTGGGGACAATGGCTACACCTTC
.	TRBD1	TRBV5-1	TRBJ1-4	CASSLDRGGDEKLFF	TGCGCCAGCAGCTTGGACAGGGGGGGCGATGAAAAACTGTTTTTT
once	TRBD1	TRBV18	TRBJ1-6	CASSPLGQTYNSPLHF	TGTGCCAGCTCACCACTGGGACAGACTTATAATTCACCCCTCCACTTT
.	TRBD2	TRBV2	TRBJ2-7	CASSDVAGGQDEQYF	TGTGCCAGCAGTGATGTGGCGGGAGGGCAAGACGAGCAGTACTTC
.	.	TRBV7-8	TRBJ2-7	CASSTTSYEQYF	TGTGCCAGCAGCACTACCTCCTACGAGCAGTACTTC
.	.	TRBV13	TRBJ1-4	CASSYRTNEKLFF	TGTGCCAGCAGCTACCGGACTAATGAAAAACTGTTTTTT
.	.	TRBV28	TRBJ2-1	CASSSPLAVRSYNEQFF	TGTGCCAGCAGTTCACCCCTAGCAGTTCGCTCCTACAATGAGCAGTTCTTC
few	TRBD1	TRBV10-3	TRBJ2-2	CAIRASTGEENTGELFF	TGTGCCATCAGAGCATCGACAGGGGAGGAGAACACCGGGGAGCTGTTTTTT
.	TRBD1	TRBV5-6	TRBJ1-2	CASSLELDRATYGYTF	TGTGCCAGCAGCTTGGAACTGGACAGGGCTACCTATGGCTACACCTTC
.	TRBD2	TRBV7-3	TRBJ2-3	CASSLGGARTDTQYF	TGTGCCAGCAGCCTCGGGGGGGCGAGAACAGATACGCAGTATTTT
.	TRBD1	TRBV7-2	TRBJ2-5	CASGGTGAGETQYF	TGTGCTTCCGGGGGGACAGGGGCTGGAGAGACCCAGTACTTC
.	TRBD1	TRBV4-3	TRBJ1-4	CASSQAGGGGEKLFF	TGCGCCAGCAGCCAGGCAGGGGGCGGCGGTGAAAAACTGTTTTTT
.	TRBD2	TRBV7-2	TRBJ2-5	CASSFSGGQETQYF	TGTGCCAGCAGCTTTAGCGGGGGACAAGAGACCCAGTACTTC
.	.	TRBV27	TRBJ2-1	CASSLSGRGREQFF	TGTGCCAGCAGTTTATCAGGGAGGGGGAGGGAGCAGTTCTTC